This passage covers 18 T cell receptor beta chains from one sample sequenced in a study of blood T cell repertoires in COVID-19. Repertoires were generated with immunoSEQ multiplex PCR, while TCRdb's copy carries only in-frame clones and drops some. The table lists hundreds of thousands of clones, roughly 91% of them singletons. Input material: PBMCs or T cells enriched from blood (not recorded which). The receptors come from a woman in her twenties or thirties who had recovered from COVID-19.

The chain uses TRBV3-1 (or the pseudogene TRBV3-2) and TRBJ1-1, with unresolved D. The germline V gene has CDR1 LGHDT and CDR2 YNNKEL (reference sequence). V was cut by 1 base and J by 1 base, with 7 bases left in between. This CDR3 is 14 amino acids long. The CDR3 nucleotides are TGTGCCAGCAGCCAAGGTGGCGGGAACACTGAAGCTTTCTTT. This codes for CASSQGGGNTEAFF.

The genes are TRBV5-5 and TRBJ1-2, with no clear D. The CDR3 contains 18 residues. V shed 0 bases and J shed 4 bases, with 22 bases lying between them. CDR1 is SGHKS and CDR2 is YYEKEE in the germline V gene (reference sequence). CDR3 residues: CASSLAGLGSVSFYGYTF. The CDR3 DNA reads TGTGCCAGCAGCTTGGCGGGATTGGGCAGCGTCAGTTTCTATGGCTACACCTTC.

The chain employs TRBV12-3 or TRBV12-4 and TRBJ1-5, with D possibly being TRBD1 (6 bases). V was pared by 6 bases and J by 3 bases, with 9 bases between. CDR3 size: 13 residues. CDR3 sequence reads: CASSYRDNQPQHF. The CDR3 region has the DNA TGTGCCAGCAGCTACAGGGACAATCAGCCCCAGCATTTT.

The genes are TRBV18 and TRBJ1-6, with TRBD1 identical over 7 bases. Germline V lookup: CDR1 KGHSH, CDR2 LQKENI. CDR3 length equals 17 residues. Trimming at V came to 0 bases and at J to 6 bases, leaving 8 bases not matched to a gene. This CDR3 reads CASSPPTGFEFNSPLHF. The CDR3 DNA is TGTGCCAGCTCACCACCGACAGGGTTTGAGTTTAATTCACCCCTCCACTTT. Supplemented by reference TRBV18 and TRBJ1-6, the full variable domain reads NAGVMQNPRHLVRRRGQEARLRCSPMKGHSHVYWYRQLPEEGLKFMVYLQKENIIDESGMPKERFSAEFPKEGPSILRIQQVVRGDSAAYFCASSPPTGFEFNSPLHFGNGTRLTVT.

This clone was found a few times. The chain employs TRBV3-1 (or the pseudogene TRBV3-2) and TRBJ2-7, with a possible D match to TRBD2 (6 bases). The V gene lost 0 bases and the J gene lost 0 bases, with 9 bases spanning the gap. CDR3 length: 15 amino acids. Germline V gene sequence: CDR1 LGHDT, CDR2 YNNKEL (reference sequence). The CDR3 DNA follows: TGTGCCAGCAGCCAAGATAGCGGTAGCTCCTACGAGCAGTACTTC. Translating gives CASSQDSGSSYEQYF.

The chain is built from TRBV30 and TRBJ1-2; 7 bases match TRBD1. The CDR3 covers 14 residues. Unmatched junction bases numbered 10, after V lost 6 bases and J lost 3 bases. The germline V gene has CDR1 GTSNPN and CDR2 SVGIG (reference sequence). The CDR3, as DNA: TGTGCCTGTAAGACAGGGTCATATGACTATGGCTACACCTTC. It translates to CACKTGSYDYGYTF. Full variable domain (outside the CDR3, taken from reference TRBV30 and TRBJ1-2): SQTIHQWPATLVQPVGSPLSLECTVEGTSNPNLYWYRQAAGRGLQLLFYSVGIGQISSEVPQNLSASRPQDRQFILSSKKLLLSDSGFYLCACKTGSYDYGYTFGSGTRLTVV.

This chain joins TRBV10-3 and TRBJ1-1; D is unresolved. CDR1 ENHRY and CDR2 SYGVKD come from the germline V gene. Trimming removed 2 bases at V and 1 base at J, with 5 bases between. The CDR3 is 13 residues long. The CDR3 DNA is TGTGCCATCAGTGAGACAACGAACACTGAAGCTTTCTTT. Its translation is CAISETTNTEAFF.

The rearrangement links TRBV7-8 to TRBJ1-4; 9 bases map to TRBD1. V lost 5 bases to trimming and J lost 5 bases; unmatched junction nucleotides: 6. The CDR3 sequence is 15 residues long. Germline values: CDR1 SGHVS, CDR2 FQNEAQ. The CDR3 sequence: CASSPRGTGNEKLFF. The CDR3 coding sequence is TGTGCCAGCAGCCCCAGGGGGACAGGGAATGAAAAACTGTTTTTT.

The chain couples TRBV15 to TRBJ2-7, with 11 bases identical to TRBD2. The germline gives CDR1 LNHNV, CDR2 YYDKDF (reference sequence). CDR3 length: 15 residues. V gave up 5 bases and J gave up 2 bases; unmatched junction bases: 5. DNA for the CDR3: TGTGCCACCAGCGAGCGTAGCGGGAGGGCCTACGAGCAGTACTTC. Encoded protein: CATSERSGRAYEQYF.

The CDR3 loop reads CATSAGSYNEQFF. CDR3 in DNA: TGTGCCACCAGTGCCGGGTCTTACAATGAGCAGTTCTTC. This chain connects TRBV24-1 to TRBJ2-1; no clear D gene. The germline V and J ends were trimmed by 5 bases and 4 bases, with 8 bases remaining between them. Germline lookup yields CDR1 KGHDR and CDR2 SFDVKD. The CDR3 runs to 13 residues.

CDR3 coding DNA: TGTGCCAGCAGCCAACATCCTCGGGAGGTTAGCGATGGCTACACCTTC. Translated: CASSQHPREVSDGYTF. The gene calls are TRBV7-3 and TRBJ1-2; D not resolved. CDR1 and CDR2 (germline): SGHTA, FQGTGA. Deletions cut 5 bases from V and 6 bases from J, with 22 bases between. CDR3 length: 16 residues.

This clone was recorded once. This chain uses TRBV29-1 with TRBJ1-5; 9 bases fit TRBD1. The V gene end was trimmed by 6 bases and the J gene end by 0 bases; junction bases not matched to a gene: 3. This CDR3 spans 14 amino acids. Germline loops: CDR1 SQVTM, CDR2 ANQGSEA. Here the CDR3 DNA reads TGCAGCGTCACACAGGGGGCTAGCAATCAGCCCCAGCATTTT. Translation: CSVTQGASNQPQHF.

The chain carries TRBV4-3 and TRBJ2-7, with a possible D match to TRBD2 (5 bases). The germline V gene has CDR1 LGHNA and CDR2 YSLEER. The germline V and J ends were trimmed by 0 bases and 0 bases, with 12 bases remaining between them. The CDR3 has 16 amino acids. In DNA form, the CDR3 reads TGCGCCAGCAGCCAAGATCGGAACGGGGACTCCTACGAGCAGTACTTC. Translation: CASSQDRNGDSYEQYF.

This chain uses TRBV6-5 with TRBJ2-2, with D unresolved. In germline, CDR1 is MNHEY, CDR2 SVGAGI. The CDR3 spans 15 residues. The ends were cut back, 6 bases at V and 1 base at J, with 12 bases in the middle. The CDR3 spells CASSRNQQNTGELFF. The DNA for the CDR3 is TGTGCCAGCAGCCGAAATCAACAGAACACCGGGGAGCTGTTTTTT.

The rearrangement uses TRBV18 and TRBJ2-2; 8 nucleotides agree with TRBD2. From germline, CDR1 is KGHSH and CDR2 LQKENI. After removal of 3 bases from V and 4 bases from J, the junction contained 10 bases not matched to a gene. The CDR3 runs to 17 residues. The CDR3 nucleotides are TGTGCCAGCTCACCCCTAGCGGGTGCCAGAGCCACCGGGGAGCTGTTTTTT. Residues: CASSPLAGARATGELFF.

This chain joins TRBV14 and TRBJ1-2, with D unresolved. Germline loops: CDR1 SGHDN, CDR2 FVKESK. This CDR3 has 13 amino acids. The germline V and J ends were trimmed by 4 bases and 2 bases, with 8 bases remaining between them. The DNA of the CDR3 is TGTGCCAGCAGCCCCCTTCGGAACTATGGCTACACCTTC. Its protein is CASSPLRNYGYTF.

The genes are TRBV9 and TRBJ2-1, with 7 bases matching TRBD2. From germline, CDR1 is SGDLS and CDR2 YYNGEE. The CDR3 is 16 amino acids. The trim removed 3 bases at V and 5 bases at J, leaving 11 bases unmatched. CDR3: CASSEGRRLADNEQFF. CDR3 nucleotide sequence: TGTGCCAGCAGCGAAGGGCGTCGGCTAGCGGACAATGAGCAGTTCTTC.

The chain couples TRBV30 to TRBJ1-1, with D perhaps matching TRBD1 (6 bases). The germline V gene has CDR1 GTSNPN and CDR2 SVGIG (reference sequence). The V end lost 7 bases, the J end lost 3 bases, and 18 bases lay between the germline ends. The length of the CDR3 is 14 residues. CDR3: CASTRWGRDTEAFF. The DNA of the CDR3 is TGTGCCTCCACACGCTGGGGGCGGGACACTGAAGCTTTCTTT.